These 7 T cell receptor beta chains were all obtained from the same sample, sequenced in a study of blood T cell repertoires in COVID-19. Sequenced by immunoSEQ multiplex PCR; TCRdb stores in-frame clones only, minus some. The table lists some 60,000 clones, 82% of them singletons, with 10% to 15% in the top ten. The sequenced material came from peripheral blood. These receptor sequences come from a human donor in a cohort sampled during active COVID-19.

The chain combines TRBV3-1 (or the pseudogene TRBV3-2) with TRBJ1-1; 9 positions match TRBD1. Germline V gives CDR1 LGHDT, CDR2 YNNKEL (reference sequence). V lost 6 bases to trimming and J lost 4 bases; unmatched junction nucleotides: 6. The CDR3 totals 14 residues. CDR3: CASSQQGASTEAFF. The CDR3 DNA sequence: TGTGCCAGCAGTCAACAGGGGGCAAGCACTGAAGCTTTCTTT.

This chain links TRBV19 with TRBJ2-3; 7 positions match TRBD1. This CDR3 contains 16 residues. Germline trimming cut 5 bases from V and 9 bases from J; bases unmatched to any gene: 17. The germline V gene has CDR1 LNHDA and CDR2 SQIVND (reference sequence). In DNA, the CDR3 is TGTGCCAGTAGTTCCTCGACAGGGCTAGCACAGATCACGCAGTATTTT. Encoded protein: CASSSSTGLAQITQYF.

This chain links TRBV7-9 with TRBJ2-5; 12 bases agree with TRBD2. CDR1 is SEHNR, CDR2 FQNEAQ, per germline (reference sequence). This CDR3 is 16 amino acids long. Trimming cost V 5 bases and J 3 bases; bases outside gene matches: 7. The CDR3 region is CASSGRLAGVEETQYF. The DNA for the CDR3 is TGTGCCAGCAGCGGCAGACTAGCGGGGGTCGAAGAGACCCAGTACTTC. The full variable domain, its missing parts supplied by reference TRBV7-9 and TRBJ2-5, is DTGVSQNPRHKITKRGQNVTFRCDPISEHNRLYWYRQTLGQGPEFLTYFQNEAQLEKSRLLSDRFSAERPKGSFSTLEIQRTEQGDSAMYLCASSGRLAGVEETQYFGPGTRLLVL.

The chain is built from TRBV18 and TRBJ1-4, with D tentatively TRBD1 (6 bases). CDR1 is KGHSH, CDR2 LQKENI, per germline. The CDR3 runs to 15 residues. Deletions cut 0 bases from V and 8 bases from J, with 13 bases between. For the CDR3, the DNA is TGTGCCAGCTCACCACCGGGGGCTAGAGAGGAAAAACTGTTTTTT. Its protein product is CASSPPGAREEKLFF.

The V and J genes are TRBV11-1 and TRBJ2-7; a weak D match, TRBD2 (6 bases). The CDR3 spans 14 residues. Germline V gene lookup returns CDR1 SGHAT and CDR2 FQDESV (reference sequence). Trimming cost V 0 bases and J 2 bases, with 8 bases left between them. The CDR3 DNA reads as TGTGCCAGCAGCTTAGCGGAGGGCCCCTACGAGCAGTACGTC. This translates into CASSLAEGPYEQYV.

V usage is TRBV5-6 and J usage is TRBJ2-3; 10 bases align to TRBD1. V lost 3 bases, J lost 7 bases, and 17 bases stayed unmatched. The CDR3 length is 18 residues. Germline V gene sequence: CDR1 SGHDT, CDR2 YYEEEE. CDR3 in DNA: TGTGCCAGCAGCTGGACAGGGGGAGGTGGTGCGCACAGCTATACGCAGTATTTT. Translated: CASSWTGGGGAHSYTQYF.

The chain combines TRBV29-1 with TRBJ2-1; possible D gene TRBD2, 5 bases. The germline V gene encodes CDR1 SQVTM and CDR2 ANQGSEA. The V and J ends lost 5 bases and 3 bases respectively, with 8 bases between them. The CDR3 length is 12 residues. The CDR3 DNA sequence: TGCAGCGTTCGGACTGGCTACAATGAGCAGTTCTTC. Amino acids: CSVRTGYNEQFF.